Shown below are 4 T cell receptor beta chains from a single sample sequenced in a study of blood T cells in healthy people across ages. Using a J-beta primer mix together with a sample-barcoded 5' primer, a second PCR was run for roughly 7 to 12 cycles. In TCRdb, the 5' RACE reads were re-called with MiXCR into one record per CDR3 protein. The sample yields 1.5 million to 2 million distinct CDR3 sequences, 49% seen once. The sequenced sample consisted of blood. The receptors were sampled from a woman between 35 and 50 years old in good health.

V is TRBV2 and J is TRBJ2-5; tentative D call: TRBD2 (6 bases). Per the germline V gene, CDR1 is SNHLY and CDR2 is FYNNEI. The CDR3 has 13 amino acids. V lost 6 bases to trimming and J lost 3 bases, with 11 bases between them. CDR3 in DNA: TGTGCCAGCAGGGGGGGATCGGAAGAGACCCAGTACTTC. This encodes CASRGGSEETQYF.

In regard to this clonotype: A junction end diverges from the germline sequence, so it may reflect a read error. The chain links TRBV4-3 to TRBJ2-3; 9 positions agree with TRBD2. The CDR3 runs 15 residues. The germline gives CDR1 LGHNA, CDR2 YSLEER. The CDR3, as DNA: TGCGCCGGCAGCCAAGCCAGCGGGGGGCGAGATACGCAGTATTTT. It translates to CAGSQASGGRDTQYF.

This clonotype was found many times. The J gene is TRBJ2-3, the V gene TRBV7-2; 7 bases match TRBD2. Trimming at V came to 10 bases and at J to 2 bases, leaving 18 bases not matched to a gene. Germline V lookup: CDR1 SGHTA, CDR2 FQGNSA. The CDR3 totals 17 residues. The CDR3 loop reads CATLDQGSGLPTDTQYF. The DNA for the CDR3 is TGTGCCACCTTGGACCAGGGTAGCGGGCTGCCCACAGATACGCAGTATTTT.

This sequence joins TRBV7-9 and TRBJ2-4; D is ambiguous. Trimming took off 0 bases at V and 0 bases at J, with 3 bases between the two ends. This CDR3 contains 14 residues. The germline gives CDR1 SEHNR, CDR2 FQNEAQ (reference sequence). The CDR3 protein is CASSLARAKNIQYF. The DNA for the CDR3 is TGTGCCAGCAGCTTAGCCAGAGCCAAAAACATTCAGTACTTC.